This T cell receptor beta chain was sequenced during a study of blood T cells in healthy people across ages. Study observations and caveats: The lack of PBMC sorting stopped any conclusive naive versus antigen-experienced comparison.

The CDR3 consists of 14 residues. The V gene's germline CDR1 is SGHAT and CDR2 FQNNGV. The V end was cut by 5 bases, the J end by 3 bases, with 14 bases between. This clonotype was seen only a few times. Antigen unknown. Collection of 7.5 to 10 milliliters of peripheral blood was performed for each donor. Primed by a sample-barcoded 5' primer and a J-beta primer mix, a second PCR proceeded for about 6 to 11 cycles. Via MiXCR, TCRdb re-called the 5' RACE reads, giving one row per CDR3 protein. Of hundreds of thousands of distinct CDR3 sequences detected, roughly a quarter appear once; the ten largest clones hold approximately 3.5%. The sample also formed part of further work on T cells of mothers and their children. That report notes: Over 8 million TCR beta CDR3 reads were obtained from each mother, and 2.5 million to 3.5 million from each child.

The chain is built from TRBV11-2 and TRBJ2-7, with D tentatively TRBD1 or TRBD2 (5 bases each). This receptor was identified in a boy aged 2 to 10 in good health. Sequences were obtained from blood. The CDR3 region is CASSLLGRNYEQYF. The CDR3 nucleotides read TGTGCCAGCAGCCTCCTGGGACGGAACTACGAGCAGTACTTC.